The source of this TCR beta chain is a study of T cell responses to AZD1222 COVID-19 vaccine. In the study overall: The analysis combined second doses at about 4 or about 12 weeks. Findings and limits, study-wide: Only 5 or 6 people who got AZD1222 tested seropositive at baseline.

Sequenced by immunoSEQ multiplex PCR; TCRdb stores in-frame clones only, minus some. Here the sample spans over 95,000 clones, approximately 90% being singletons. To note about this clone: Its antigen is not known.

Germline CDR1 and CDR2: SNHLY and FYNNEI. With 4 bases removed from V and 4 bases from J, the gap between germline ends came to 2 bases. The length of the CDR3 is 10 residues. The sequences come from peripheral blood, collected on day 0 of AZD1222 vaccination. This receptor was identified in an adult in good health. V is TRBV2 and J is TRBJ2-7; no reliable D call. Here the CDR3 reads CASSGYEQYF. CDR3 sequence (DNA): TGTGCCAGCAGTGGTTACGAGCAGTACTTC.